The 20 T cell receptor beta chains below come from one sample, sequenced in a study of blood T cell repertoires in COVID-19. Assay: immunoSEQ multiplex PCR; the TCRdb copy retains only in-frame clones and omits some. The table has 310,000 or so clones, around 92% seen once. Sample: peripheral blood. The receptors stem from a man in his late teens or twenties who had recovered from COVID-19.

The gene calls are TRBV12-3 or TRBV12-4 and TRBJ2-7; D remains unclear. The CDR3 contains 13 residues. Trimming removed 5 bases at V and 4 bases at J, with 12 bases between. CDR3 sequence: CASSISLVYEQYF. CDR3 sequence (DNA): TGTGCCAGCAGTATTTCCCTAGTGTACGAGCAGTACTTC.

This chain joins TRBV10-3 and TRBJ2-2, with 7 bases lining up with TRBD1. Germline CDR1 is ENHRY and CDR2 is SYGVKD. With V trimmed by 1 base and J by 2 bases, 4 bases remained unmatched. This CDR3 has 16 amino acids. The CDR3: CAISELRQGNTGELFF. The CDR3 DNA reads as TGTGCCATCAGTGAGTTAAGACAGGGAAACACCGGGGAGCTGTTTTTT.

The V and J genes are TRBV27 and TRBJ1-6; 9 bases agree with TRBD1. Germline trimming cut 6 bases from V and 0 bases from J; bases unmatched to any gene: 6. CDR1 and CDR2 (germline): MNHEY, SMNVEV (reference sequence). There are 17 residues in the CDR3. The CDR3 nucleotides are TGTGCCAGCAGGACACAGGGGGCGAGCTCCTATAATTCACCCCTCCACTTT. Protein product: CASRTQGASSYNSPLHF.

The rearrangement links TRBV27 to TRBJ1-2; D not resolved. CDR3 size: 15 residues. CDR1 and CDR2 from the germline V gene are MNHEY and SMNVEV (reference sequence). The V end was cut by 2 bases, the J end by 7 bases, with 17 bases between. As DNA, the CDR3 is TGTGCCAGCAGTTTAGCGAGGAACTCTCCCTTTGGCTACACCTTC. Translated: CASSLARNSPFGYTF.

The V gene is TRBV7-9, the J gene TRBJ2-1, with 9 bases identical to TRBD1. The CDR3 runs to 17 residues. The germline V gene encodes CDR1 SEHNR and CDR2 FQNEAQ (reference sequence). The J segment lost 4 bases and the V segment lost 5 bases, leaving 12 bases of the junction unmatched. The CDR3 DNA reads TGTGCCAGCAGCACGAGACTAGGACAGGGGCTGTACAATGAGCAGTTCTTC. Translating it yields CASSTRLGQGLYNEQFF.

V is TRBV5-1 and J is TRBJ2-7; 11 bases are a match to TRBD2. The CDR3 has 14 residues. Per the germline V gene, CDR1 is SGHRS and CDR2 is YFSETQ. V trimming: 4 bases; J trimming: 1 base; junction bases outside the gene matches: 1. CDR3 sequence: CASSGTSGSYEQYF. In DNA form, the CDR3 reads TGCGCCAGCAGCGGGACTAGCGGATCCTACGAGCAGTACTTC.

This clone was detected only once. In DNA, the CDR3 is TGTGCCAGCAGCTTCGGGGGGTCAGGGGAAAAACTGTTTTTT. It codes for CASSFGGSGEKLFF. V gene TRBV7-9 combines with J gene TRBJ1-4; D is perhaps TRBD1 (5 bases). V dropped 3 bases and J dropped 8 bases, with 13 bases sitting between them. The CDR3 is 14 amino acids. Per the germline V gene, CDR1 is SEHNR and CDR2 is FQNEAQ (reference sequence).

The chain is built from TRBV5-1 and TRBJ2-5, with 11 bases lining up with TRBD2. The germline CDR1 and CDR2 sequences are SGHRS and YFSETQ. Trimming cost V 4 bases and J 4 bases; bases outside gene matches: 3. This CDR3 spans 14 amino acids. CDR3 region: CASSPGTSGETQYF. The CDR3 DNA reads as TGCGCCAGCAGCCCCGGGACTAGCGGAGAGACCCAGTACTTC.

The chain has TRBV2 and TRBJ1-6; 9 nucleotides align to TRBD1. The CDR3 has 18 amino acids. CDR1 and CDR2 (germline): SNHLY, FYNNEI. The V and J ends lost 4 bases and 0 bases, in that order; junction bases with no gene match: 7. The CDR3, as DNA: TGTGCCAGCAGTGGACCGGGACAGGGCAGCTCCTATAATTCACCCCTCCACTTT. This codes for CASSGPGQGSSYNSPLHF.

V and J are TRBV9 and TRBJ2-1; 12 positions agree with TRBD2. There are 17 residues in the CDR3. V shed 4 bases, J shed 4 bases, and the junction held 9 bases outside the gene matches. Germline CDR1 reads SGDLS; CDR2 reads YYNGEE. In DNA form, the CDR3 reads TGTGCCAGCAGCCCACGACTAGCGGGAGTCACATACAATGAGCAGTTCTTC. Amino acid sequence: CASSPRLAGVTYNEQFF.

V gene TRBV24-1 combines with J gene TRBJ2-5; 7 nucleotides agree with TRBD1. Germline CDR1 KGHDR, CDR2 SFDVKD. V lost 5 bases to trimming and J lost 7 bases; unmatched junction nucleotides: 6. The CDR3 covers 13 residues. This CDR3 reads CATSADRRGTQYF. The CDR3 DNA is TGTGCCACCAGTGCGGACAGGCGAGGGACCCAGTACTTC.

The chain couples TRBV25-1 to TRBJ1-1; a weak D match, TRBD1 (6 bases). The CDR3 loop spans 16 amino acids. From germline, CDR1 is MGHDK and CDR2 SYGVNS. V lost 0 bases to trimming and J lost 1 base, with 12 bases between them. CDR3 in amino acids: CASSEYRGGENTEAFF. As DNA, the CDR3 is TGTGCCAGCAGTGAATATAGAGGGGGGGAGAACACTGAAGCTTTCTTT.

This rearrangement joins TRBV5-1 to TRBJ2-1; 13 bases match TRBD2. CDR1 SGHRS and CDR2 YFSETQ come from the germline V gene. The V gene end was trimmed by 4 bases and the J gene end by 3 bases; junction bases not matched to a gene: 4. The CDR3 length is 16 residues. CDR3 coding DNA: TGCGCCAGCAGCCCGAGGACTAGCGGGGGCTACAATGAGCAGTTCTTC. This encodes CASSPRTSGGYNEQFF.

This chain connects TRBV7-8 to TRBJ2-3, with 10 bases identical to TRBD2. The CDR3 runs 15 residues. V lost 5 bases to trimming and J lost 4 bases; unmatched junction nucleotides: 6. Germline CDR1 SGHVS, CDR2 FQNEAQ. The CDR3 DNA reads as TGTGCCAGCAGCCCTCAACTAGCGGGGTCAGATACGCAGTATTTT. Its translation: CASSPQLAGSDTQYF.

As regards this clone: The sample carries other DNA sequences with the same CDR3. The genes are TRBV6-5 and TRBJ2-7, with D maybe TRBD1 (6 bases). The CDR3 has 15 residues. CDR1 and CDR2 (germline): MNHEY, SVGAGI. With 3 bases removed from V and 2 bases from J, the gap between germline ends came to 14 bases. In nucleotides, the CDR3 is TGTGCCAGCAGTTATTCAACAGGGAGCCCCTACGAGCAGTACTTC. Protein: CASSYSTGSPYEQYF.

The chain combines TRBV4-1 with TRBJ1-1; a weak D match, TRBD1 (6 bases). CDR1 and CDR2 (germline): MGHRA, YSYEKL. The CDR3 has 14 residues. The V gene lost 3 bases and the J gene lost 1 base, with 9 bases spanning the gap. CDR3 loop: CASSQADRNTEAFF. The CDR3 nucleotides read TGCGCCAGCAGCCAGGCGGACAGGAACACTGAAGCTTTCTTT.

The chain joins TRBV7-9 to TRBJ1-1, with 7 bases aligning to TRBD1. Germline trimming cut 5 bases from V and 7 bases from J; bases unmatched to any gene: 7. The CDR3 runs to 13 residues. Germline-derived CDR1 and CDR2 are SEHNR and FQNEAQ (reference sequence). The CDR3: CASSPRGTDEAFF. CDR3 in DNA: TGTGCCAGCAGCCCTCGAGGGACAGATGAAGCTTTCTTT.

The chain combines TRBV10-3 with TRBJ1-5; D might be TRBD1 (5 bases). V shed 4 bases and J shed 7 bases, with 17 bases lying between them. This CDR3 region has 15 residues. CDR1 ENHRY and CDR2 SYGVKD come from the germline V gene. The chain's CDR3 is CAISASDSSGQPQHF. Written as DNA, the CDR3 is TGTGCCATCAGTGCCTCCGACAGTTCCGGGCAGCCCCAGCATTTT.

The chain has TRBV20-1 and TRBJ1-1; D is possibly TRBD1 (5 bases). This CDR3 is built from 11 residues. CDR1 is DFQATT, CDR2 SNEGSKA, per germline (reference sequence). Trimming took 5 bases from V and 11 from J, leaving 15 bases between them. The CDR3 is CSAEAGGSAFF. CDR3 in DNA: TGCAGTGCTGAAGCCGGGGGTTCGGCTTTCTTT.

The chain recombines TRBV18 with TRBJ2-7, with 7 bases lining up with TRBD1. This CDR3 region has 14 residues. V shed 3 bases, J shed 0 bases, and the junction held 2 bases outside the gene matches. Germline V gene lookup returns CDR1 KGHSH and CDR2 LQKENI. Written as DNA, the CDR3 is TGTGCCAGCTCACCTTGGGACAGCTCCTACGAGCAGTACTTC. Protein sequence: CASSPWDSSYEQYF.